A single sample is the source of the 5 T cell receptor beta chains below, sequenced in a study of CD8+ T cells in alopecia areata. As for treatment: oral pan-JAK inhibitor, 5-10 mg twice daily. cDNA reverse transcribed from extracted RNA served as the sequencing template. Only in-frame clones appear in the TCRdb table, and some are missing; sequencing was by immunoSEQ multiplex PCR. The sample has hundreds of thousands of clones, about 62% seen once. The material was CD4+ T cells sorted from blood, obtained at week 24, from a patient treated with tofacitinib. These receptors all come from a human donor with alopecia areata.

This clone was seen a handful of times. CDR3 DNA: TGCAGCGTTGGGGCTAGCGGGGAGTACGAGCAGTACTTC. Its translation is CSVGASGEYEQYF. V is TRBV29-1 and J is TRBJ2-7; the match to TRBD2 covers 9 bases. The CDR3 loop spans 13 amino acids. Germline V gene sequence: CDR1 SQVTM, CDR2 ANQGSEA. Trimming at V came to 4 bases and at J to 4 bases, leaving 5 bases not matched to a gene.

V is TRBV29-1 and J is TRBJ2-7; TRBD1 is a possible D gene (6 bases). The germline V gene has CDR1 SQVTM and CDR2 ANQGSEA. The CDR3 extends over 13 amino acids. Trimming took 6 bases from V and 0 from J, leaving 12 bases between them. CDR3 amino acids: CSVRGRLSYEQYF. The CDR3 nucleotides read TGCAGCGTCAGGGGTCGCCTCTCCTACGAGCAGTACTTC.

DNA of the CDR3: TGTGCCAGCAGGAAGACCTCTTTGCGGGGGGCTCACTACAATGAGCAGTTCTTC. Residues: CASRKTSLRGAHYNEQFF. The rearrangement links TRBV7-9 to TRBJ2-1; 8 bases map to TRBD2. The CDR3 runs 18 residues. V dropped 6 bases and J dropped 3; count of bases not matched to a gene: 16. Germline CDR1 reads SEHNR; CDR2 reads FQNEAQ (reference sequence).

The chain carries TRBV18 and TRBJ1-1; D not certain. The V end was cut by 2 bases, the J end by 1 base, with 5 bases between. Germline CDR1 KGHSH, CDR2 LQKENI. The CDR3 loop spans 13 amino acids. DNA for the CDR3: TGTGCCAGCTCACCATCGCCGAACACTGAAGCTTTCTTT. It codes for CASSPSPNTEAFF.

The chain recombines TRBV7-2 with TRBJ2-7; no clear D gene. Germline-derived CDR1 and CDR2 are SGHTA and FQGNSA. The CDR3 is 13 amino acids. The ends were cut back, 1 base at V and 3 bases at J, with 7 bases in the middle. The CDR3 here is CASSLVSVYEQYF. CDR3 bases: TGTGCCAGCAGCTTAGTATCGGTCTACGAGCAGTACTTC.